This T cell receptor (beta chain) is from a study of blood T cell repertoires in COVID-19. On the study more broadly: From T cells, B-cell-depleted T cells, or PBMCs came the material, which was cDNA or gDNA.

In its sample, this clone was seen a few times. With 1 base removed from V and 1 base from J, the gap between germline ends came to 14 bases. The V gene's germline CDR1 is LGHNA and CDR2 YSLEER. This CDR3 is 17 amino acids long. Per the original data handling: Estimated nucleated cell counts came from reference gene primer amplification. Assay: immunoSEQ multiplex PCR; the TCRdb copy retains only in-frame clones and omits some. V, J and clone size derive from that table, while D and trimming were established from the DNA sequence. The sample has around 170,000 clones; roughly 84% are singletons. Sequenced material: peripheral blood. The chain couples TRBV4-3 to TRBJ1-3; TRBD1 might be the D (5 bases). The receptor comes from a woman between 55 and 75 years old with acute or convalescent COVID-19. CDR3 amino acids: CASSQGRRGESGNTIYF. In nucleotides, the CDR3 is TGCGCCAGCAGCCAAGGGCGGAGGGGCGAGTCTGGAAACACCATATATTTT.